The 27 T cell receptor beta chains in this list originate from one sample, sequenced in a study of T-cell memory formation after mild COVID-19. TCRdb redid the calling of the 5' RACE reads with MiXCR, one entry per CDR3 protein. The data contain 500,000 to 650,000 distinct CDR3 sequences, less than 25% of them singletons. The source material was PBMCs or a T cell subset sorted from them (not recorded which). The receptor source for this set is an adult woman who had mild COVID-19 (a few samples of this study predate the infection). Cell type and time point are not known.

This clonotype has more than one count but fewer than ten. The chain combines TRBV6-6 with TRBJ2-2; no firm D call. Trimming stripped 6 bases from V and 2 bases from J, with 7 bases between. CDR1 and CDR2 from the germline V gene are MNHNY and SVGAGI (reference sequence). The CDR3 runs to 13 residues. The CDR3 nucleotides read TGTGCCAGCAGAAATGGTAACACCGGGGAGCTGTTTTTT. Encoded protein: CASRNGNTGELFF.

In its sample, this clonotype was seen many times. CDR3 nucleotides: TGTGCCAGCAGCTTTTCCGGGAGTGAGCAGTTCTTC. Protein: CASSFSGSEQFF. The chain recombines TRBV7-8 with TRBJ2-1; tentatively, D is TRBD2 (6 bases). The CDR3 extends over 12 amino acids. V was pared by 3 bases and J by 9 bases, with 9 bases between. Germline assignment: CDR1 SGHVS and CDR2 FQNEAQ.

The J gene is TRBJ1-1, the V gene TRBV7-9; perhaps TRBD1 as D (5 bases). Trimming took 5 bases from V and 9 from J, leaving 25 bases between them. The CDR3 runs to 16 residues. Germline-derived CDR1 and CDR2 are SEHNR and FQNEAQ (reference sequence). Written as DNA, the CDR3 is TGTGCCAGCAGCCCACGTTTGTCGACAGACGTGATGAAAGCTTTCTTT. Its protein is CASSPRLSTDVMKAFF.

The rearrangement joins TRBV6-1 to TRBJ2-1, with D possibly TRBD2 on 5 matching bases. Trimming left V 2 bases short and J 2 bases short, with 16 bases between. CDR3 length: 17 amino acids. From germline, CDR1 is MNHNS and CDR2 SASEGT. For the CDR3, the DNA is TGTGCCAGCAGTGAATCCTTCCTCCTAGCAACCTACAATGAGCAGTTCTTC. Translation: CASSESFLLATYNEQFF.

This clonotype was observed a handful of times. The chain is built from TRBV5-1 and TRBJ1-1; 10 nucleotides match TRBD1. Germline CDR1 reads SGHRS; CDR2 reads YFSETQ. The junction had 13 bases not matched to a gene; V was cut back by 0 bases and J by 2 bases. The CDR3 has 19 residues. Written as DNA, the CDR3 is TGCGCCAGCAGCTTGGAGTGGACGACAGGGGGCGCAGTTAACACTGAAGCTTTCTTT. Translation gives CASSLEWTTGGAVNTEAFF.

Ten or more counts support this clonotype. CDR3 loop: CASSSAGGWYNEQFF. Here the CDR3 DNA reads TGCGCCAGCAGCTCTGCGGGAGGTTGGTACAATGAGCAGTTCTTC. The rearrangement uses TRBV5-1 and TRBJ2-1, with 8 positions matching TRBD2. CDR1 and CDR2 (germline): SGHRS, YFSETQ. V lost 3 bases and J lost 4; bases outside the gene matches: 6. This CDR3 contains 15 residues.

This clonotype was counted only a few times. The chain is built from TRBV25-1 and TRBJ2-7; no clear D. The length of the CDR3 is 13 residues. V gave up 6 bases and J gave up 5 bases, with 14 bases separating them. Looked up from germline, CDR1 is MGHDK and CDR2 is SYGVNS. CDR3 protein: CASRDPLLDEQYF. The CDR3, as DNA: TGTGCCAGCAGGGACCCCCTCCTTGACGAGCAGTACTTC.

This chain uses TRBV7-9 with TRBJ2-1; the match to TRBD2 covers 7 bases. CDR1 is SEHNR, CDR2 FQNEAQ, per germline (reference sequence). The junction had 7 bases not matched to a gene; V was cut back by 5 bases and J by 3 bases. This CDR3 has 15 amino acids. CDR3: CASSPGTTDYNEQFF. CDR3 in DNA: TGTGCCAGCAGCCCCGGGACTACCGACTACAATGAGCAGTTCTTC. Combining the CDR3 with reference TRBV7-9 and TRBJ2-1 gives the whole variable domain DTGVSQNPRHKITKRGQNVTFRCDPISEHNRLYWYRQTLGQGPEFLTYFQNEAQLEKSRLLSDRFSAERPKGSFSTLEIQRTEQGDSAMYLCASSPGTTDYNEQFFGPGTRLTVL.

This clonotype has a handful of counts. V usage is TRBV20-1 and J usage is TRBJ2-3; D is possibly TRBD2 (5 bases). Trimming removed 6 bases at V and 1 base at J, with 14 bases between. CDR1 and CDR2 from the germline V gene are DFQATT and SNEGSKA (reference sequence). The CDR3 is 14 amino acids. This CDR3 is CSADWHEGTDTQYF. The CDR3 DNA sequence: TGCAGTGCGGACTGGCACGAGGGCACAGATACGCAGTATTTT.

The chain links TRBV5-1 to TRBJ1-1, with 7 bases lining up with TRBD1. The CDR3 contains 13 residues. Trimming took 5 bases from V and 3 from J; bases not matched to a gene: 4. Germline assignment: CDR1 SGHRS and CDR2 YFSETQ. CDR3 in amino acids: CASRYTGDTEAFF. DNA of the CDR3: TGCGCCAGCAGGTATACAGGGGACACTGAAGCTTTCTTT.

This chain joins TRBV4-3 and TRBJ1-6; the D is unclear. Germline V gene sequence: CDR1 LGHNA, CDR2 YSLEER. There are 18 residues in the CDR3. The ends were cut back, 0 bases at V and 4 bases at J, with 16 bases in the middle. This chain's CDR3 is CASSQDSGRTLYNSPLHF. The CDR3 DNA is TGCGCCAGCAGCCAAGATTCGGGGAGGACCTTATATAATTCACCCCTCCACTTT.

The rearrangement joins TRBV9 to TRBJ2-2, with D uncertain. Trimming left V 0 bases short and J 3 bases short, with 3 bases between. The germline gives CDR1 SGDLS, CDR2 YYNGEE. The CDR3 spans 13 residues. CDR3 DNA: TGTGCCAGCAGCGTAGCCTACACCGGGGAGCTGTTTTTT. Residues: CASSVAYTGELFF. Looking up the rest from reference TRBV9 and TRBJ2-2 gives the full variable domain: DSGVTQTPKHLITATGQRVTLRCSPRSGDLSVYWYQQSLDQGLQFLIQYYNGEERAKGNILERFSAQQFPDLHSELNLSSLELGDSALYFCASSVAYTGELFFGEGSRLTVL.

This clonotype occurred a few times. The chain combines TRBV20-1 with TRBJ2-1; 11 bases line up with TRBD2. There are 15 residues in the CDR3. Germline CDR1 DFQATT, CDR2 SNEGSKA (reference sequence). V lost 5 bases to trimming and J lost 2 bases; unmatched junction nucleotides: 5. CDR3 DNA sequence: TGCAGTGCTCGTACGACTAGCGGGGCCTACAATGAGCAGTTCTTC. It codes for CSARTTSGAYNEQFF.

This clonotype was found a few times. The CDR3 spells CSARVRSREGGPQETQYF. The CDR3 coding sequence is TGCAGTGCTAGAGTTCGCAGCCGGGAAGGCGGCCCACAAGAGACCCAGTACTTC. This chain uses TRBV20-1 with TRBJ2-5, with D possibly TRBD2 on 5 matching bases. The CDR3 spans 18 residues. Trimming shortened V by 1 base and J by 2 bases, and 23 bases separated the two germline ends. The germline V gene encodes CDR1 DFQATT and CDR2 SNEGSKA (reference sequence).

The chain uses TRBV2 and TRBJ1-1, with 8 bases lining up with TRBD1. V shed 3 bases, J shed 4 bases, and the junction held 4 bases outside the gene matches. This CDR3 has 14 amino acids. Germline V gene sequence: CDR1 SNHLY, CDR2 FYNNEI. CDR3 sequence: CASSEAGGRTEAFF. CDR3 nucleotides: TGTGCCAGCAGTGAGGCAGGGGGCCGCACTGAAGCTTTCTTT.

The chain couples TRBV19 to TRBJ2-1; TRBD2 aligns across 13 bases. V gave up 7 bases and J gave up 4 bases; unmatched junction bases: 10. Germline CDR1 and CDR2: LNHDA and SQIVND (reference sequence). The CDR3 has 17 residues. The CDR3 protein is CASTSRTSGRDYNEQFF. The CDR3 nucleotides read TGTGCCAGTACTTCCCGAACTAGCGGGAGGGATTACAATGAGCAGTTCTTC.

There are a few counts of this clonotype. The V gene is TRBV30, the J gene TRBJ1-2; maybe TRBD1 (5 bases). Per germline, CDR1 GTSNPN and CDR2 SVGIG (reference sequence). The CDR3 runs to 12 residues. The V end was cut by 1 base, the J end by 4 bases, with 7 bases between. CDR3 residues: CAWSGQGYGYTF. The DNA of the CDR3 is TGTGCCTGGAGTGGCCAGGGCTATGGCTACACCTTC.

This chain uses TRBV7-2 with TRBJ2-1; a weak D match, TRBD1 (6 bases). Trimming stripped 5 bases from V and 12 bases from J, with 17 bases between. Germline assignment: CDR1 SGHTA and CDR2 FQGNSA. The CDR3 covers 13 residues. CDR3 region: CASSRDPRGGQFF. As DNA, the CDR3 is TGTGCCAGCAGCCGGGACCCCAGGGGCGGGCAGTTCTTC.

The chain is built from TRBV12-3 or TRBV12-4 and TRBJ2-7; TRBD2 is a possible D gene (6 bases). The CDR3 is 16 residues long. With 3 bases removed from V and 2 bases from J, the gap between germline ends came to 17 bases. The CDR3 nucleotides read TGTGCCAGCAGTTTCGCATCGGGACTTCGGGCCTACGAGCAGTACTTC. As protein: CASSFASGLRAYEQYF.

CDR3 sequence reads: CASSQDKGELFF. The CDR3 nucleotides are TGTGCCAGCAGCCAGGACAAAGGGGAGCTGTTTTTT. The chain couples TRBV2 to TRBJ2-2; TRBD1 is a possible D gene (5 bases). Germline V lookup: CDR1 SNHLY, CDR2 FYNNEI. Trimming removed 6 bases at V and 8 bases at J, with 10 bases between. This CDR3 region has 12 residues. Filled out from reference TRBV2 and TRBJ2-2, the complete variable domain reads EPEVTQTPSHQVTQMGQEVILRCVPISNHLYFYWYRQILGQKVEFLVSFYNNEISEKSEIFDDQFSVERPDGSNFTLKIRSTKLEDSAMYFCASSQDKGELFFGEGSRLTVL.

This clonotype was counted only a few times. The rearrangement links TRBV7-9 to TRBJ1-2; D gene ambiguous. The V end was cut by 3 bases, the J end by 4 bases, with 9 bases between. The germline V gene encodes CDR1 SEHNR and CDR2 FQNEAQ (reference sequence). The CDR3 is 13 amino acids. The CDR3 nucleotides are TGTGCCAGCAGCTTCAAGGCCGTCTATGGCTACACCTTC. Its protein product is CASSFKAVYGYTF.

This clonotype was observed a handful of times. The J gene is TRBJ2-2, the V gene TRBV24-1; the match to TRBD1 covers 9 bases. J lost 1 base, V lost 4 bases, and 6 bases had no gene match. The CDR3 has 17 amino acids. Germline V lookup: CDR1 KGHDR, CDR2 SFDVKD. CDR3 in DNA: TGTGCCACCAGTGAACCGGGACAGGGTTGGAACACCGGGGAGCTGTTTTTT. Translating it yields CATSEPGQGWNTGELFF.

The chain combines TRBV10-3 with TRBJ1-1, with D uncertain. Deletions cut 3 bases from V and 0 bases from J, with 17 bases between. This CDR3 has 17 residues. Germline V gene sequence: CDR1 ENHRY, CDR2 SYGVKD. This chain's CDR3 is CAISEPKVKHMNTEAFF. In nucleotides, the CDR3 is TGTGCCATCAGTGAACCCAAAGTTAAGCACATGAACACTGAAGCTTTCTTT.

The V call is TRBV7-3, the J call TRBJ1-1, with a possible D match to TRBD1 (5 bases). V shed 1 base and J shed 4 bases, with 10 bases lying between them. This CDR3 region has 14 residues. Germline assignment: CDR1 SGHTA and CDR2 FQGTGA. CDR3 protein: CASSLSGAGTEAFF. In DNA, the CDR3 is TGTGCCAGCAGCTTAAGTGGGGCGGGCACTGAAGCTTTCTTT. The full variable domain, in which reference TRBV7-3 and TRBJ1-1 provide the parts outside the CDR3, is GAGVSQTPSNKVTEKGKYVELRCDPISGHTALYWYRQSLGQGPEFLIYFQGTGAADDSGLPNDRFFAVRPEGSVSTLKIQRTERGDSAVYLCASSLSGAGTEAFFGQGTRLTVV.

This clonotype occurred a few times. The genes are TRBV4-1 and TRBJ1-6; TRBD1 matches at 7 bases. CDR1 MGHRA and CDR2 YSYEKL come from the germline V gene. This CDR3 contains 15 residues. V lost 3 bases and J lost 10; bases outside the gene matches: 9. DNA for the CDR3: TGCGCCAGCAGCCAGGCGACAGGGCTCCTATCACCCCTCCACTTT. Translated: CASSQATGLLSPLHF.

This clonotype was detected a few times. The chain employs TRBV20-1 and TRBJ2-3; 8 nucleotides agree with TRBD2. With 6 bases clipped from V and 6 bases from J, the junction kept 8 bases outside the gene matches. CDR3 length: 13 residues. Germline V gene lookup returns CDR1 DFQATT and CDR2 SNEGSKA (reference sequence). The CDR3 spells CSAGLAHGDTQYF. The CDR3 region has the DNA TGCAGTGCAGGACTAGCCCATGGGGATACGCAGTATTTT.

This rearrangement joins TRBV6-2 or TRBV6-3 to TRBJ1-2, with a possible D match to TRBD1 (6 bases). V was clipped by 6 bases and J by 4 bases, with 9 bases between them. CDR3 length: 12 amino acids. Germline CDR1 MNHEY, CDR2 SVGEGT. The CDR3 sequence is CASRDRSYGYTF. The CDR3 region has the DNA TGTGCCAGCAGGGACAGAAGCTATGGCTACACCTTC.